Below, 20 T cell receptor beta chains from the same sample are listed, as sequenced in a study of T cells after yellow fever vaccination. TCRdb re-analysed the 5' RACE reads in MiXCR, keeping a single row per CDR3 protein. This sample has 500,000 to 650,000 distinct CDR3 sequences, with approximately 16% found just once. The sequencing here drew on PBMCs, taken less than 6 days after the first yellow fever vaccination. These receptors all stem from a man aged 18 to 29 who received the YFV17D yellow fever vaccine.

This rearrangement joins TRBV12-3 or TRBV12-4 to TRBJ2-1, with 8 positions matching TRBD2. The V gene end was trimmed by 6 bases and the J gene end by 8 bases; junction bases not matched to a gene: 9. The CDR3 covers 14 residues. The CDR3 sequence is CASRREVDFDEQFF. The DNA for the CDR3 is TGTGCCAGCAGGCGGGAGGTTGATTTCGATGAGCAGTTCTTC.

The chain carries TRBV7-2 and TRBJ2-7, with 7 bases matching TRBD1. Germline CDR1 reads SGHTA; CDR2 reads FQGNSA. V gave up 0 bases and J gave up 0 bases; unmatched junction bases: 5. The CDR3 runs to 16 residues. DNA for the CDR3: TGTGCCAGCAGCTTAGCCGGGACAGAAAGCTCCTACGAGCAGTACTTC. Amino acids: CASSLAGTESSYEQYF. The full variable domain, its missing parts supplied by reference TRBV7-2 and TRBJ2-7, is GAGVSQSPSNKVTEKGKDVELRCDPISGHTALYWYRQSLGQGLEFLIYFQGNSAPDKSGLPSDRFSAERTGGSVSTLTIQRTQQEDSAVYLCASSLAGTESSYEQYFGPGTRLTVT.

This clonotype was seen a handful of times. The rearrangement joins TRBV11-2 to TRBJ2-7, with 9 bases aligning to TRBD2. CDR3 length: 15 residues. Trimming at V came to 8 bases and at J to 1 base, leaving 9 bases not matched to a gene. Germline CDR1 is SGHAT and CDR2 is FQNNGV. CDR3 in amino acids: CASSAPAGGSYEQYV. Written as DNA, the CDR3 is TGTGCCAGCTCCGCCCCAGCGGGGGGATCCTACGAGCAGTACGTC.

The genes are TRBV4-3 and TRBJ2-2; TRBD2 agrees at 15 bases. From germline, CDR1 is LGHNA and CDR2 YSLEER. The CDR3 consists of 18 residues. V gave up 2 bases and J gave up 7 bases; unmatched junction bases: 8. The CDR3 is CASSQSPGLAGGHGELFF. DNA of the CDR3: TGCGCCAGCAGCCAAAGCCCCGGACTAGCGGGGGGGCACGGGGAGCTGTTTTTT.

This clonotype was observed a few times. The chain is built from TRBV7-2 and TRBJ1-3; possible D gene TRBD1, 6 bases. CDR3 length equals 16 residues. From germline, CDR1 is SGHTA and CDR2 FQGNSA. V was clipped by 6 bases and J by 0 bases, with 15 bases between them. The DNA for the CDR3 is TGTGCCAGCAGAATAGTTGGGACAAACTCTGGAAACACCATATATTTT. Translating it yields CASRIVGTNSGNTIYF.

The chain uses TRBV6-1 and TRBJ1-5; D is possibly TRBD1 (6 bases). The CDR3 is made up of 13 amino acids. Germline lookup yields CDR1 MNHNS and CDR2 SASEGT. In nucleotides, the CDR3 is TGTGCTTCGGGGGCAGATCCCAATCAGCCCCAGCATTTT. This translates into CASGADPNQPQHF.

V usage is TRBV11-2 and J usage is TRBJ2-5; D unclear. CDR3 length: 13 amino acids. Germline values: CDR1 SGHAT, CDR2 FQNNGV. Trimming took off 5 bases at V and 5 bases at J, with 12 bases between the two ends. The CDR3, as DNA: TGTGCCAGCAGCCCTACCCTGGCGGAGACCCAGTACTTC. Its protein product is CASSPTLAETQYF. Supplemented by reference TRBV11-2 and TRBJ2-5, the full variable domain reads EAGVAQSPRYKIIEKRQSVAFWCNPISGHATLYWYQQILGQGPKLLIQFQNNGVVDDSQLPKDRFSAERLKGVDSTLKIQPAKLEDSAVYLCASSPTLAETQYFGPGTRLLVL.

The CDR3 sequence: CSASQPRQPYGYTF. The CDR3 region has the DNA TGCAGTGCCTCTCAGCCCCGACAGCCCTATGGCTACACCTTC. The chain is built from TRBV20-1 and TRBJ1-2; weak D call: TRBD1 (5 bases). CDR1 is DFQATT and CDR2 is SNEGSKA in the germline V gene (reference sequence). Trimming removed 6 bases from V and 4 bases from J, with 18 bases in between. The CDR3 spans 14 residues.

This clonotype has just a few counts. In DNA form, the CDR3 reads TGTGCCAGCATCCCGTTGGGACAGGGAGACACTGAAGCTTTCTTT. Translated, it gives CASIPLGQGDTEAFF. The chain recombines TRBV12-3 or TRBV12-4 with TRBJ1-1; 9 nucleotides align to TRBD1. V dropped 7 bases and J dropped 3; count of bases not matched to a gene: 9. CDR3 size: 15 residues.

This clonotype appeared a few times. CDR3 in DNA: TGTGCCAGCAGTTACTCCCCAGGGGAGGAAGGCTACACCTTC. Protein product: CASSYSPGEEGYTF. The chain is built from TRBV6-5 and TRBJ1-2; possible D gene TRBD1, 6 bases. The CDR3 length is 14 residues. Trimming took off 0 bases at V and 8 bases at J, with 13 bases between the two ends. CDR1 is MNHEY and CDR2 is SVGAGI in the germline V gene.

This sequence joins TRBV6-5 and TRBJ2-7; D is undetermined. Trimming cost V 2 bases and J 3 bases, with 8 bases left between them. Germline V lookup: CDR1 MNHEY, CDR2 SVGAGI. The CDR3 sequence is 13 residues long. The CDR3 loop reads CASSYRVGYEQYF. CDR3 in DNA: TGTGCCAGCAGTTACAGGGTTGGCTACGAGCAGTACTTC.

The chain has TRBV28 and TRBJ2-2, with D maybe TRBD1 (5 bases). Trimming took 7 bases from V and 4 from J, leaving 13 bases between them. The germline V gene has CDR1 MDHEN and CDR2 SYDVKM. CDR3 size: 14 residues. The CDR3 DNA reads TGTGCCAGCACCCTCCGACAGTCCACCGGGGAGCTGTTTTTT. Its protein is CASTLRQSTGELFF.

The chain joins TRBV20-1 to TRBJ1-4; 10 bases map to TRBD1. The CDR3 is made up of 15 amino acids. The germline V gene encodes CDR1 DFQATT and CDR2 SNEGSKA (reference sequence). The V and J ends lost 5 bases and 5 bases, in that order; junction bases with no gene match: 8. The CDR3 spells CSAPPQDRGNEKLFF. The CDR3 nucleotides read TGCAGTGCTCCGCCTCAGGACAGGGGGAATGAAAAACTGTTTTTT.

There are many counts of this clonotype. The chain joins TRBV5-1 to TRBJ2-7; 7 nucleotides agree with TRBD2. The CDR3 is 15 residues long. The V and J ends lost 0 bases and 7 bases, in that order; junction bases with no gene match: 10. Germline V lookup: CDR1 SGHRS, CDR2 YFSETQ. CDR3 DNA: TGCGCCAGCAGCTTGGAGGCTAGCGGTCTACGAGAGCAGTACTTC. Protein: CASSLEASGLREQYF.

V is TRBV6-1 and J is TRBJ2-6; 7 bases line up with TRBD1. This CDR3 has 16 amino acids. The V gene end was trimmed by 2 bases and the J gene end by 2 bases; junction bases not matched to a gene: 3. From germline, CDR1 is MNHNS and CDR2 SASEGT. The chain's CDR3 is CASSEYRGPGANVLTF. The CDR3 nucleotides are TGTGCCAGCAGTGAATACAGGGGCCCTGGGGCCAACGTCCTGACTTTC.

This clonotype was recorded once. The V gene is TRBV12-3 or TRBV12-4, the J gene TRBJ1-2; D uncertain. The CDR3 runs 14 residues. The germline V and J ends were trimmed by 7 bases and 6 bases, with 18 bases remaining between them. Written as DNA, the CDR3 is TGTGCCAGCACCCCGATGGTGGGCAGCGATGGCTACACCTTC. Translated, it gives CASTPMVGSDGYTF.

This clonotype has a count of ten or more. Here the CDR3 DNA reads TGTGCCACCAGCAGAGTTAGCGGTAACACAGATACGCAGTATTTT. It codes for CATSRVSGNTDTQYF. The chain carries TRBV15 and TRBJ2-3; the D gene is possibly TRBD2 (6 bases). Trimming removed 1 base at V and 2 bases at J, with 10 bases between. The germline V gene encodes CDR1 LNHNV and CDR2 YYDKDF (reference sequence). CDR3 size: 15 residues.

This clonotype has more than one count but fewer than ten. V is TRBV7-9 and J is TRBJ2-7; the D gene is possibly TRBD2 (5 bases). Trimming cost V 1 base and J 5 bases, with 9 bases left between them. The CDR3 length is 13 residues. Germline V gives CDR1 SEHNR, CDR2 FQNEAQ (reference sequence). CDR3 DNA sequence: TGTGCCAGCAGCTTAGATGACGGGAACGAGCAGTACTTC. It yields the protein CASSLDDGNEQYF.

The CDR3 is CASSSFFGQGAGETQYF. CDR3 nucleotides: TGTGCCAGCAGCTCCTTCTTCGGCCAGGGGGCCGGGGAGACCCAGTACTTC. The chain has TRBV7-2 and TRBJ2-5; 8 positions agree with TRBD1. The germline gives CDR1 SGHTA, CDR2 FQGNSA. The CDR3 has 17 residues. V dropped 4 bases and J dropped 5; count of bases not matched to a gene: 15.

The chain is built from TRBV6-2 or TRBV6-3 and TRBJ1-1; 8 bases align to TRBD1. The CDR3 is made up of 15 amino acids. The V segment lost 5 bases and the J segment 4 bases; nucleotides outside the gene matches: 9. The germline V gene encodes CDR1 MNHEY and CDR2 SVGEGT. Written as DNA, the CDR3 is TGTGCCAGCAGTCCCTTCTCAGGGGGCGGCACTGAAGCTTTCTTT. Translated, it gives CASSPFSGGGTEAFF.